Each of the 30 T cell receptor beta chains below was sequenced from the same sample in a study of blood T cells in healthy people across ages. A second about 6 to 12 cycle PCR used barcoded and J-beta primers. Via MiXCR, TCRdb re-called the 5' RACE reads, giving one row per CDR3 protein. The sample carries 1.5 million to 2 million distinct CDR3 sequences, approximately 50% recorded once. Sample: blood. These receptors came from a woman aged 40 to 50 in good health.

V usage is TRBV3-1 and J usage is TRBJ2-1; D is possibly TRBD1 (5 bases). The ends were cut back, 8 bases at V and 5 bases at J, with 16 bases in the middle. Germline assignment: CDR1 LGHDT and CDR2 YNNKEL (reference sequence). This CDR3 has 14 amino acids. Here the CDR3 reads CASGAWGTDNEQFF. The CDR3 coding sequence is TGTGCCAGCGGGGCGTGGGGAACAGACAATGAGCAGTTCTTC.

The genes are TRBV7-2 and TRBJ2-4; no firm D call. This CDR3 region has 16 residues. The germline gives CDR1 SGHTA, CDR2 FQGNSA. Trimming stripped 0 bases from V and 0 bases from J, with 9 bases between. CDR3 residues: CASSLASQLAKNIQYF. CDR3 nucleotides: TGTGCCAGCAGCTTAGCGAGTCAGTTAGCCAAAAACATTCAGTACTTC. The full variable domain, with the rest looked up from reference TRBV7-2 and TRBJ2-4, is GAGVSQSPSNKVTEKGKDVELRCDPISGHTALYWYRQSLGQGLEFLIYFQGNSAPDKSGLPSDRFSAERTGGSVSTLTIQRTQQEDSAVYLCASSLASQLAKNIQYFGAGTRLSVL.

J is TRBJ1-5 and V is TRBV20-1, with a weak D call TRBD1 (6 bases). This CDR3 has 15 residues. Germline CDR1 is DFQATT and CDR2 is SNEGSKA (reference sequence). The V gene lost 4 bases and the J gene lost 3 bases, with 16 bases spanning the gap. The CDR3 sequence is CSAKPGHTFNQPQHF. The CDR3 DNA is TGCAGTGCTAAGCCGGGACACACATTCAATCAGCCCCAGCATTTT.

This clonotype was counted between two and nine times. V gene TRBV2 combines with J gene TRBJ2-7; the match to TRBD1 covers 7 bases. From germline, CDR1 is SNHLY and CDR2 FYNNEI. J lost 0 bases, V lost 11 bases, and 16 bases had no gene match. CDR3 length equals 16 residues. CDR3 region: CAGSPTTGTDSYEQYF. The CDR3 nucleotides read TGTGCCGGGTCCCCAACCACCGGGACAGACTCCTACGAGCAGTACTTC.

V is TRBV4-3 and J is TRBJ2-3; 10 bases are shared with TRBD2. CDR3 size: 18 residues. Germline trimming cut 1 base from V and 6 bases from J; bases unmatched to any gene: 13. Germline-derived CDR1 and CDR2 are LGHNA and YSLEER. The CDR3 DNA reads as TGCGCCAGCAGCCAAGGCGGCCCCCGAGCGGGGGGGCTGGATACGCAGTATTTT. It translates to CASSQGGPRAGGLDTQYF.

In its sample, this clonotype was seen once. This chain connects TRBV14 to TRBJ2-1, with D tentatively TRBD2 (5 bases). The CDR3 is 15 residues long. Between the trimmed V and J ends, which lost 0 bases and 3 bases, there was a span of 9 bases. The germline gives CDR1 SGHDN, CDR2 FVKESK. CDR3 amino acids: CASSQDLGDYNEQFF. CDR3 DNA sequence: TGTGCCAGCAGCCAAGATCTCGGGGACTACAATGAGCAGTTCTTC.

CDR3 protein: CASSQAAYLEGYTF. The CDR3 DNA is TGCGCCAGCAGCCAAGCCGCCTACCTTGAGGGCTACACCTTC. The chain employs TRBV4-3 and TRBJ1-2; no clear D gene. The CDR3 is 14 amino acids. Per germline, CDR1 LGHNA and CDR2 YSLEER. The ends were cut back, 1 base at V and 8 bases at J, with 14 bases in the middle.

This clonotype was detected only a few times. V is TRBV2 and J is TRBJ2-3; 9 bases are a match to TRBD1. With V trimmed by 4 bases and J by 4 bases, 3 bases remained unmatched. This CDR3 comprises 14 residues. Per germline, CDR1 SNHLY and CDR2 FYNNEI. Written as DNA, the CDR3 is TGTGCCAGCAGTGTCCGGGACAGGGCAGATACGCAGTATTTT. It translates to CASSVRDRADTQYF.

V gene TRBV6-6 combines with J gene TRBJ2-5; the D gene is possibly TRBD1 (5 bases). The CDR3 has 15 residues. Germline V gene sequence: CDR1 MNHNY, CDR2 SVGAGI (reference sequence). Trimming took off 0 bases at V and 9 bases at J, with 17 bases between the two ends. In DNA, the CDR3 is TGTGCCAGCAGTTACTCGCCGGACACCCCTAGGGCCCAGTACTTC. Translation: CASSYSPDTPRAQYF.

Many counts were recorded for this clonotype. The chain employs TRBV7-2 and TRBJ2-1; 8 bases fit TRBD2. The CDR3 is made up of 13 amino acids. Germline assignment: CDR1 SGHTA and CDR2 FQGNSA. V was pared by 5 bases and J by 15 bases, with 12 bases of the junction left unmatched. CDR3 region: CASSKNGGTSRFF. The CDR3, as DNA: TGTGCCAGCAGCAAAAACGGGGGGACTAGTAGGTTCTTC.

The DNA of the CDR3 is TGTGCCAGCAGCCGAGCGACAGGGGCTAATGAAAAACTGTTTTTT. Amino acid sequence: CASSRATGANEKLFF. The chain carries TRBV6-5 and TRBJ1-4; TRBD1 matches 8 bases. Germline CDR1 is MNHEY and CDR2 is SVGAGI. V shed 6 bases, J shed 3 bases, and the junction held 6 bases outside the gene matches. This CDR3 has 15 amino acids.

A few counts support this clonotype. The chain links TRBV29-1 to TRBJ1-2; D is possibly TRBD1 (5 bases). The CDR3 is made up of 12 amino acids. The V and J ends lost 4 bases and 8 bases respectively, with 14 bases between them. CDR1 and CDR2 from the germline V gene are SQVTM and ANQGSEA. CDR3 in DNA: TGCAGCGTTGTGGGATCAGGGCAAGGCTACACCTTC. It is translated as CSVVGSGQGYTF.

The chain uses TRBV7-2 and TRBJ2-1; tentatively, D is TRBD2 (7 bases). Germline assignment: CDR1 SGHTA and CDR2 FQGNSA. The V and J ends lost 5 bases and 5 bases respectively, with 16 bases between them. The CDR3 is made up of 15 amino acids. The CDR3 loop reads CASSPPGGINNEQFF. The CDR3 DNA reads TGTGCCAGCAGCCCGCCGGGGGGCATAAACAATGAGCAGTTCTTC.

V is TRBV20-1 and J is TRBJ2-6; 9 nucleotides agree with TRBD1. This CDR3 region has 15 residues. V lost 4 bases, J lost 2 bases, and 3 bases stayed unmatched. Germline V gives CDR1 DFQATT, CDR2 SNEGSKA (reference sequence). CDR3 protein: CSAKDRGTGANVLTF. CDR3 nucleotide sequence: TGCAGTGCTAAAGACAGGGGGACTGGGGCCAACGTCCTGACTTTC.

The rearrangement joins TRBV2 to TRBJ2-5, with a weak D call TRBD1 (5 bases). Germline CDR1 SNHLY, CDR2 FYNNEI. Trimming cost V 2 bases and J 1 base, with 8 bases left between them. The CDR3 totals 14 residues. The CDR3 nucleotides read TGTGCCAGCAGTGAATTCAGGGCCCAAGAGACCCAGTACTTC. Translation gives CASSEFRAQETQYF.

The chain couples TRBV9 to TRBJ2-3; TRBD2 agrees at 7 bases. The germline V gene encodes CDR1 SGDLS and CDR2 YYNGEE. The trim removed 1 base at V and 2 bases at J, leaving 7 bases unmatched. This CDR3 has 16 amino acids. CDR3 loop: CASSVRRGTITDTQYF. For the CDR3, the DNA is TGTGCCAGCAGCGTAAGACGAGGGACTATCACAGATACGCAGTATTTT. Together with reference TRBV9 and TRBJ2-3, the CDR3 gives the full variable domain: DSGVTQTPKHLITATGQRVTLRCSPRSGDLSVYWYQQSLDQGLQFLIQYYNGEERAKGNILERFSAQQFPDLHSELNLSSLELGDSALYFCASSVRRGTITDTQYFGPGTRLTVL.

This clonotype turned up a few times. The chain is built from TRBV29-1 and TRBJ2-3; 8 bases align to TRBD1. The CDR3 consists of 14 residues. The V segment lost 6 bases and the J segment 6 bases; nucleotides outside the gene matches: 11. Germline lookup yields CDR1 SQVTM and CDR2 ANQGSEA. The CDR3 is CSVDWSGGEDTQYF. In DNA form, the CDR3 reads TGCAGCGTGGACTGGTCAGGGGGCGAGGATACGCAGTATTTT.

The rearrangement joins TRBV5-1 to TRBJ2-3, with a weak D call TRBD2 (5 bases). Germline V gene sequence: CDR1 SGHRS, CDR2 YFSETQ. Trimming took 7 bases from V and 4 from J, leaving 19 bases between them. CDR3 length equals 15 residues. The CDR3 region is CASSEEPSASDTQYF. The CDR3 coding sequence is TGCGCCAGCTCGGAGGAGCCCTCAGCTTCAGATACGCAGTATTTT.

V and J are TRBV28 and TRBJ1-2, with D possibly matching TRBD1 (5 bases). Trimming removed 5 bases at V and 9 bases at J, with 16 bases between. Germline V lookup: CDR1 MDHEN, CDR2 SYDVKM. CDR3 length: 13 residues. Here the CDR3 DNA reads TGTGCCAGCAGTGCAGGGACCAGCCGAAGCTACACCTTC. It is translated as CASSAGTSRSYTF.

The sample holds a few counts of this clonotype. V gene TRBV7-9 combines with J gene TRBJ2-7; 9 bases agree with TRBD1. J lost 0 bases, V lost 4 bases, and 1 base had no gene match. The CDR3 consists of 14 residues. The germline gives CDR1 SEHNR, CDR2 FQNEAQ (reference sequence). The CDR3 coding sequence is TGTGCCAGCAGCTGGACAGGGGTCTCCTACGAGCAGTACTTC. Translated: CASSWTGVSYEQYF.

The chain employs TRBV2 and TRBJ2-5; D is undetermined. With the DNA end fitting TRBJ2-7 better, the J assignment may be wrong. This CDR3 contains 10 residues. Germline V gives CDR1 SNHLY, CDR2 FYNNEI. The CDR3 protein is CASSDSEQYF. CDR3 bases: TGTGCCAGCAGTGACTCCGAGCAGTACTTC.

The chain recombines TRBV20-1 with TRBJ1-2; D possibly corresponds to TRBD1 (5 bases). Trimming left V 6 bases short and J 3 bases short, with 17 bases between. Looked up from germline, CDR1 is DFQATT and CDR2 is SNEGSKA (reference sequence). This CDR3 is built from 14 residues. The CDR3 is CSAASGGGYYGYTF. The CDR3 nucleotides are TGCAGTGCCGCCTCTGGGGGGGGTTACTATGGCTACACCTTC.

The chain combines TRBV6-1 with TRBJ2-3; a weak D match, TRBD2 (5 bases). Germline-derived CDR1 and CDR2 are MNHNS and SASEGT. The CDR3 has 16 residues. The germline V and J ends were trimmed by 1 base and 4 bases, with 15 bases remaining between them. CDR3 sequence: CASSEGRRRESDTQYF. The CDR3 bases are TGTGCCAGCAGTGAAGGTCGGAGAAGGGAGTCAGATACGCAGTATTTT.

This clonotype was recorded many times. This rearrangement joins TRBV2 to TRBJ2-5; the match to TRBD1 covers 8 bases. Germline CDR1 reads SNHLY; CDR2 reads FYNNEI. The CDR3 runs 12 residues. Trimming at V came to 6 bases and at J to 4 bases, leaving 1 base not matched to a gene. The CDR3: CASRGQGETQYF. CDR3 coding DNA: TGTGCCAGCAGAGGACAGGGAGAGACCCAGTACTTC.

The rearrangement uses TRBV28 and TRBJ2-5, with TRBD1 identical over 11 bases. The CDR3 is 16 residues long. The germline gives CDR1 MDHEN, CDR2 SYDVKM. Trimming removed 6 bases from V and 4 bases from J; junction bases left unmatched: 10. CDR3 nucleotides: TGTGCCAGCAGCCCCGACCGGACAGGGGGCCTAGAGACCCAGTACTTC. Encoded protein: CASSPDRTGGLETQYF.

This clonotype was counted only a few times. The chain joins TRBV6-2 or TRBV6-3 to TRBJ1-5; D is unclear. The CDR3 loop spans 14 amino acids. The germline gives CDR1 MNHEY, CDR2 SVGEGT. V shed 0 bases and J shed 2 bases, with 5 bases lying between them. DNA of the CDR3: TGTGCCAGCAGTTACTCTGCGGGCAATCAGCCCCAGCATTTT. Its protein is CASSYSAGNQPQHF.

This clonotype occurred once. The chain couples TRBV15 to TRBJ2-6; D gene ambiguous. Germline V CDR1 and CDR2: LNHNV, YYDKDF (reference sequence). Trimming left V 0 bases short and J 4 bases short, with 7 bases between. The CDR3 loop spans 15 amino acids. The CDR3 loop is CATSRDGSGANVLTF. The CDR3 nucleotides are TGTGCCACCAGCAGAGATGGGTCCGGGGCCAACGTCCTGACTTTC.

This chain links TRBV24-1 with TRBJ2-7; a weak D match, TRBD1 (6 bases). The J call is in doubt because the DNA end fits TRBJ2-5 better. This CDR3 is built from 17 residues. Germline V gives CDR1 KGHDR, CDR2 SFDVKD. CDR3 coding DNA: TGTGCCACCAGTGACAAAAACTGGGACCCGCTGGGGGCGACCCAGTACTTC. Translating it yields CATSDKNWDPLGATQYF.

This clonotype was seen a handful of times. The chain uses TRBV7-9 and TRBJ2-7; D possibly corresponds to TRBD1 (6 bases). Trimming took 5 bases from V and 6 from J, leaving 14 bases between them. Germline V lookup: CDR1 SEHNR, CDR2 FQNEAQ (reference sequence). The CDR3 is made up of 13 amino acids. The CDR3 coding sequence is TGTGCCAGCAGCATCCAGGGGTCATCCGAGCAGTACTTC. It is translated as CASSIQGSSEQYF.

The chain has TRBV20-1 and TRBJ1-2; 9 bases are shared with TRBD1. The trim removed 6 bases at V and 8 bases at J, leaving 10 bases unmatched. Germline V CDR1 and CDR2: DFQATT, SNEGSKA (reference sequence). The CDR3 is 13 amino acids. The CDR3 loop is CSALTGTGYGYTF. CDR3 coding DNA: TGCAGTGCGCTCACCGGGACAGGGTACGGCTACACCTTC.